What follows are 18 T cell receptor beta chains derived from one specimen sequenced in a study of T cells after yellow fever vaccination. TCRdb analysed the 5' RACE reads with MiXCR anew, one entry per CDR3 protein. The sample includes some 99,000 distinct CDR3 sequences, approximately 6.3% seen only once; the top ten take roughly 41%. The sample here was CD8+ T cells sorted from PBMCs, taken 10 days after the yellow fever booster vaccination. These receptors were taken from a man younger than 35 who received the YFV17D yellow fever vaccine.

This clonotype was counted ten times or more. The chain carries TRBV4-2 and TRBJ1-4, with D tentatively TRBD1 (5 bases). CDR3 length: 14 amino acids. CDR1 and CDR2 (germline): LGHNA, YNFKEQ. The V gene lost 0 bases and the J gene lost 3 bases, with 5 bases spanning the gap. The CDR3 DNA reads TGTGCCAGCAGCCAAGAGACAGCTAATGAAAAACTGTTTTTT. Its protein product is CASSQETANEKLFF.

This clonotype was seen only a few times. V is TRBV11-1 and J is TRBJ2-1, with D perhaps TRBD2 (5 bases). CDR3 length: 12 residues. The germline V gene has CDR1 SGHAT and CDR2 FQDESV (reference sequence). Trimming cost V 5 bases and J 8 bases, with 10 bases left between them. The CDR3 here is CASSRLLYEQFF. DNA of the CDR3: TGTGCCAGCAGCCGACTACTCTATGAGCAGTTCTTC. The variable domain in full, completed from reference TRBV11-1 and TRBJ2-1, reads EAEVAQSPRYKITEKSQAVAFWCDPISGHATLYWYRQILGQGPELLVQFQDESVVDDSQLPKDRFSAERLKGVDSTLKIQPAELGDSAMYLCASSRLLYEQFFGPGTRLTVL.

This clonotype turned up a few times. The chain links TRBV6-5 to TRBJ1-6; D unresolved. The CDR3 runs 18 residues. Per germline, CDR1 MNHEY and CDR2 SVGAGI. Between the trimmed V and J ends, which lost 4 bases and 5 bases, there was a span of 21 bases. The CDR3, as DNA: TGTGCCAGCAGTTTTGCGCCCGCCTATGGACGGAATAATTCACCCCTCCACTTT. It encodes CASSFAPAYGRNNSPLHF.

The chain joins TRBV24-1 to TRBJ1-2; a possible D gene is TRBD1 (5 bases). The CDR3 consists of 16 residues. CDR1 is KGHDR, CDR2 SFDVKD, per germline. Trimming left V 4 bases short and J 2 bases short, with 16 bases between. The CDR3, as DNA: TGTGCCACCAGTGAAGAGGGGCAGGTACAAAACTATGGCTACACCTTC. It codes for CATSEEGQVQNYGYTF.

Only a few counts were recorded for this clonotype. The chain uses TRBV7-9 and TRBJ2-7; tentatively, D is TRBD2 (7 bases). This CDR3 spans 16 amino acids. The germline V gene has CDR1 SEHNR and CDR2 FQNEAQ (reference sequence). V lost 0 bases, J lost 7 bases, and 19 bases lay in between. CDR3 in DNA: TGTGCCAGCAGCTTAGCCTATGGGGGGGCTAACCGGGAGCAGTACTTC. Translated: CASSLAYGGANREQYF.

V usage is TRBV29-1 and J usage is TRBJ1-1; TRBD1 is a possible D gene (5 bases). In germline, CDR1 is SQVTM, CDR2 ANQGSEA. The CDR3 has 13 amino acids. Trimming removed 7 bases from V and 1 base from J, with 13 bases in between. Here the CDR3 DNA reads TGCAGCGCACCAAGCGGGGGGAACACTGAAGCTTTCTTT. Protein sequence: CSAPSGGNTEAFF.

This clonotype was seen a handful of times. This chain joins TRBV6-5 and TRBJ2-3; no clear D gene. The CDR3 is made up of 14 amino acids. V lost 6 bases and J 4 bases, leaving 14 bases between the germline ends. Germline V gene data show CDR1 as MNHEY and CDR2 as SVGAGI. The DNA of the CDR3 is TGTGCCAGCAGACTCCTAGAAGGACCAGATACGCAGTATTTT. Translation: CASRLLEGPDTQYF.

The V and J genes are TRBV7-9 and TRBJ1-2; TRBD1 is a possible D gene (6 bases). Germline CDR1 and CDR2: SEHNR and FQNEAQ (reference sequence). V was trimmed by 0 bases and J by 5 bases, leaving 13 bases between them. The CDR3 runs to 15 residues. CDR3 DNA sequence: TGTGCCAGCAGCTTAGCGCCTGCGGGGGCGTATGGCTACACCTTC. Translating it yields CASSLAPAGAYGYTF.

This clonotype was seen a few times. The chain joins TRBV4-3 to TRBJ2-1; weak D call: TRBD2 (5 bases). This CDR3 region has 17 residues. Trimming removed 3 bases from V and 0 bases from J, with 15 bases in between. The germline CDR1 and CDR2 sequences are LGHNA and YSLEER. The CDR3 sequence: CASSHSYPGSSYNEQFF. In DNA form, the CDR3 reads TGCGCCAGCAGCCACTCGTACCCGGGGAGCTCCTACAATGAGCAGTTCTTC.

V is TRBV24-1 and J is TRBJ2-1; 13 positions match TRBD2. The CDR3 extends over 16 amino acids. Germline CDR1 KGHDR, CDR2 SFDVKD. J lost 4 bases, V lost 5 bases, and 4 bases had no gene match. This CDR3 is CATSAPGLAGYNEQFF. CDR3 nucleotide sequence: TGTGCCACCAGTGCGCCGGGACTAGCGGGGTACAATGAGCAGTTCTTC.

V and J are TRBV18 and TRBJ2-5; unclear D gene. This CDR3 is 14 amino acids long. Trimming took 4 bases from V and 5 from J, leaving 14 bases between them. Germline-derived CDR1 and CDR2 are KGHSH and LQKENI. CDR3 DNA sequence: TGTGCCAGCTCACAACCTGAAGGGATGGAGACCCAGTACTTC. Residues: CASSQPEGMETQYF.

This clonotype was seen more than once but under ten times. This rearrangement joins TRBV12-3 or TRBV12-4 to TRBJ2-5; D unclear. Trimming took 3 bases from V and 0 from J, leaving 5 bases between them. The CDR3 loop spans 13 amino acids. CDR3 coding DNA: TGTGCCAGCAGTTTCCGGAACCAAGAGACCCAGTACTTC. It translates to CASSFRNQETQYF.

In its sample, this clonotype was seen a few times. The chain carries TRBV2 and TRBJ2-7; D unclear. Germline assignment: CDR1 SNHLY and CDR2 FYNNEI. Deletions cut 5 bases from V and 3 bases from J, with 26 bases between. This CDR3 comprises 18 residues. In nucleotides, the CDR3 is TGTGCCAGCAGTCAAGGTGGGCAGGTAGCCAGTTCGAACTACGAGCAGTACTTC. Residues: CASSQGGQVASSNYEQYF.

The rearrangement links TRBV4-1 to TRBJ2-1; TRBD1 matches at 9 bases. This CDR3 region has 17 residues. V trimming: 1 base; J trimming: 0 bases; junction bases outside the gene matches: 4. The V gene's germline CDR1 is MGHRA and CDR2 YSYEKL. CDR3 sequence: CASSQVGQGSSYNEQFF. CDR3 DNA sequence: TGCGCCAGCAGCCAAGTCGGACAGGGGAGCTCCTACAATGAGCAGTTCTTC.

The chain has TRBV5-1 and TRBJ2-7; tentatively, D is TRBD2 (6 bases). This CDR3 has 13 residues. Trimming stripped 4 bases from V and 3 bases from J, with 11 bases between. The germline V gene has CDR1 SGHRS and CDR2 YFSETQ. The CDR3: CASSALGGYEQYV. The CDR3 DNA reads TGCGCCAGCAGCGCCCTGGGGGGCTACGAGCAGTACGTC.

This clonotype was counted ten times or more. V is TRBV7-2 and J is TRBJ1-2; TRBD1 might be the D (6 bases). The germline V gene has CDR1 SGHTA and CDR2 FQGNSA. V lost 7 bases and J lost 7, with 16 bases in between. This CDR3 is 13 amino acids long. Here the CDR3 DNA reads TGTGCCAGCACCAGGACGGAGGGGGTTGGCTACACCTTC. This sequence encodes CASTRTEGVGYTF.

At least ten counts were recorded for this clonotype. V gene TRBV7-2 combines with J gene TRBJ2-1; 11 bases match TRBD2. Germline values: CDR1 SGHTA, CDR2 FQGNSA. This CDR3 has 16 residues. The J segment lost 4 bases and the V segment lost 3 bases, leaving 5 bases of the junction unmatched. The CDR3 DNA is TGTGCCAGCAGCTTGCTGGCTAGCGGGGGGTACAATGAGCAGTTCTTC. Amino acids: CASSLLASGGYNEQFF.

The CDR3 spells CSVQSGILGYGYTF. The CDR3 coding sequence is TGCAGCGTCCAATCCGGGATCCTGGGCTATGGCTACACCTTC. The V gene is TRBV29-1, the J gene TRBJ1-2; D remains unclear. CDR3 length: 14 amino acids. Trimming cost V 6 bases and J 4 bases, with 18 bases left between them. Germline V gene lookup returns CDR1 SQVTM and CDR2 ANQGSEA.